The rows below give T cell receptor beta chains drawn from one sample of a study of T cell repertoires in ileal Crohn's disease. Using immunoSEQ multiplex PCR, the repertoire was profiled, and TCRdb retains in-frame clones only, with some absent. The table records 15,000 to 20,000 clones, about 66% of them present only once. Sequences were obtained from ileal tissue. All receptors derive from an adult with Crohn's disease. Each CDR3 is given with its conserved first and last residue. D genes are given only for firm matches.

j_gene | v_gene | d_gene | CDR3nt | CDR3aa
TRBJ2-1 | TRBV6-4 | . | TGTGCCAGCAGTGACTCGAAAACTAGCTCCTACAATGAGCAGTTCTTC | CASSDSKTSSYNEQFF
TRBJ1-3 | TRBV9 | . | TGTGCCAGCAGCGTAGAGGGGATGGGCCTCTCTGGAAACACCATATATTTT | CASSVEGMGLSGNTIYF
TRBJ2-7 | TRBV19 | TRBD2 | TGTGCCAGTAGTATGCAGCTAGCGGGAGCGAACGAGCAGTACTTC | CASSMQLAGANEQYF
TRBJ2-7 | TRBV2 | TRBD1 | TGTGCCAGCAGTGGTGTAGGGCCAGGGGGGCAGTACTTC | CASSGVGPGGQYF
TRBJ1-4 | TRBV29-1 | . | TGCAGCGTTTACAATGGAGGGGTCGGAAAACTATTTTTT | CSVYNGGVGKLFF
TRBJ2-2 | TRBV19 | TRBD1 | TGTGCCAGTAGGGACAGGCGGAACACCGGGGAGCTGTTTTTT | CASRDRRNTGELFF
TRBJ1-2 | TRBV6-6 | . | TGTGCCAGCAGTTACTCCCGGGAGGACTATGGCTACACCTTC | CASSYSREDYGYTF
TRBJ2-7 | TRBV10-3 | . | TGTGCCATCAGTGTCTCGCGTACGGGGAGTATTGCCGTATCCTACGAGCAGTACTTC | CAISVSRTGSIAVSYEQYF
TRBJ1-5 | TRBV15 | . | TGTGCCACCAGCCGGGATAATCAGCCCCAGCATTTT | CATSRDNQPQHF
TRBJ1-1 | TRBV7-9 | . | TGTGCCAGCAGCTTAGTAGATGAAGCTTTCTTT | CASSLVDEAFF